This T cell receptor (beta chain) was observed in a study of metastatic and nonmetastatic thyroid tumors (dated by TCRdb to between 2020 and 2021). Study-wide context: For patients with malignant and with benign thyroid disease, the researchers compared repertoires between peripheral blood samples and tumor or nodule tissue samples.

No treatment had been received by any patient before thyroid surgery. Using T-cell receptor beta sequencing, the study looked back at clinical samples from patients collected from the early 2010s to the late 2010s. Library preparation was by PCR. These reads were obtained on an Illumina HiSeq 4000. High-throughput sequencing was used to profile the TCR beta-chain CDR3 region of each patient. The source study handled its data this way. The researchers built a classifier to tell apart papillary thyroid cancer patients with distant metastasis, based on CDR3 differences among clinicopathological groups. The Shannon index was used to assess repertoire diversity, and the Morisita-Horn index was used to assess tumor-blood repertoire similarity. TCRdb trimmed the raw reads at Q25, called clones with MiXCR and kept productive beta chains. In this record, the V and J calls reflect TCRdb's handling and not the investigators' own analysis. The sample table holds 15,000 or so clones, of which around 23% were seen once. Over 15% of the sample belongs to the ten largest clones.

Study-level results and caveats: In both blood and tumor samples, malignant tumors were reported to have significantly higher TCR beta diversity than benign nodules.

A word on this clone: This receptor's antigen is unknown. Base qualities are not recorded, but no much larger clone differs from it by a single base.

CDR1 and CDR2 are drawn from the germline V gene: SGHAT, FQNNGV. The CDR3 has 17 amino acids, counting the end cysteine and phenylalanine. The kept DNA is CDR3 alone, 51 bases in frame from the first base. V is cut back by 1 base and J by 7 bases, with 12 bases in the junction unmatched. This TCR derives from a female donor with papillary thyroid cancer or a benign thyroid nodule (not recorded which). Some clones in this sample may be carry-over from other donors' samples. The chain is made from TRBV11-2 and TRBJ1-2; 10 bases in the junction line up with TRBD1. Sequenced: adjacent normal tissue. The bases read TGTGCCAGCAGCTTAGGAAGACAGGGGGCGCAGGTAGCTGGCTACACCTTC. This codes for CASSLGRQGAQVAGYTF.